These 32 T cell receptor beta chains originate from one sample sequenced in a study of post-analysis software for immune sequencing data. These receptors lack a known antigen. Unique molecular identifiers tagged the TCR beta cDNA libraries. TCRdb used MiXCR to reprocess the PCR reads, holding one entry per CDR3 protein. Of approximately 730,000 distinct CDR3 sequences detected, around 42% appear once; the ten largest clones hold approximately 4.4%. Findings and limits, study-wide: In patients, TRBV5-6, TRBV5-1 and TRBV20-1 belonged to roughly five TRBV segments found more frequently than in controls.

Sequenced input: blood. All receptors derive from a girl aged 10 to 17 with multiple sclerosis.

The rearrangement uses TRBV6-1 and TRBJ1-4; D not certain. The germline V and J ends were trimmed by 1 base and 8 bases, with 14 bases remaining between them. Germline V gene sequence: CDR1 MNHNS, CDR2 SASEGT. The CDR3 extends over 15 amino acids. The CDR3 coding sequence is TGTGCCAGCAGTGAAGAGCGGCGAATCGACGAAAAACTGTTTTTT. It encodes CASSEERRIDEKLFF.

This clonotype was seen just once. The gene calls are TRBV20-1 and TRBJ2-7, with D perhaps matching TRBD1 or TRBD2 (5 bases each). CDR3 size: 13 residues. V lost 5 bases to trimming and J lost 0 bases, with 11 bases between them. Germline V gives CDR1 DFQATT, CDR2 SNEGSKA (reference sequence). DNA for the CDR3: TGCAGTGCTGAGGGCGACAGCTCCTACGAGCAGTACTTC. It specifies CSAEGDSSYEQYF.

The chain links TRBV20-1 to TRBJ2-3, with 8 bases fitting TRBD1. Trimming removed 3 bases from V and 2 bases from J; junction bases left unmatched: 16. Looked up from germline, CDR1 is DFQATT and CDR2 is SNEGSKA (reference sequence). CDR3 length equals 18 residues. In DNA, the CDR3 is TGCAGTGCTAGCTCCCTCCGGTGGGGACAGGAGACCACAGATACGCAGTATTTT. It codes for CSASSLRWGQETTDTQYF.

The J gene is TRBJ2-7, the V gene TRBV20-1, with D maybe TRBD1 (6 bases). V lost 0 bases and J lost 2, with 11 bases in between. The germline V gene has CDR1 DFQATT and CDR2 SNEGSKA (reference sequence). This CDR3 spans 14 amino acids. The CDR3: CSARDGDTPYEQYF. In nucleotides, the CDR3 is TGCAGTGCTAGAGACGGGGACACCCCCTACGAGCAGTACTTC.

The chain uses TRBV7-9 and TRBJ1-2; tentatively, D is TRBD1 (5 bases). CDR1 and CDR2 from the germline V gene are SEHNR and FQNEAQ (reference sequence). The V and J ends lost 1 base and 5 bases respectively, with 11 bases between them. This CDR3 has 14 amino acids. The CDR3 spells CASSLGSGAYGYTF. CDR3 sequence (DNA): TGTGCCAGCAGCTTAGGATCTGGGGCTTATGGCTACACCTTC.

CDR3 coding DNA: TGCAGTGCTATAAGCCTAGCGGTTTCAAGATCCTACGAGCAGTACTTC. This sequence encodes CSAISLAVSRSYEQYF. The chain couples TRBV20-1 to TRBJ2-7, with TRBD2 matching 7 bases. The V and J ends lost 4 bases and 1 base, in that order; junction bases with no gene match: 13. CDR1 DFQATT and CDR2 SNEGSKA come from the germline V gene (reference sequence). This CDR3 contains 16 residues.

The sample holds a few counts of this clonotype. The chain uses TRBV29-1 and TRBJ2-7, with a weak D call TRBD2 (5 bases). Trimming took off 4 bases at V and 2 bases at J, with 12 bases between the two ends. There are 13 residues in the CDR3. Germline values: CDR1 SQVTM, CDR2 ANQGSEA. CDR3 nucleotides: TGCAGCGTTGGCCCAGCCGGGGCCTACGAGCAGTACTTC. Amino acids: CSVGPAGAYEQYF.

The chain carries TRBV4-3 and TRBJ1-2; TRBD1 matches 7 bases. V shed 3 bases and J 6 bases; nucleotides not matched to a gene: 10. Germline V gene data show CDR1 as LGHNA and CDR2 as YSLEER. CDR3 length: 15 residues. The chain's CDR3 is CASSHLGQARHGYTF. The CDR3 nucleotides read TGCGCCAGCAGCCACCTCGGACAGGCTAGGCATGGCTACACCTTC.

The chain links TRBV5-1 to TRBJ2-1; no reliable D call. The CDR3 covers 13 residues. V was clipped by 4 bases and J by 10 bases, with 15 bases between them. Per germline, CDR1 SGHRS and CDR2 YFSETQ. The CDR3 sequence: CASSLTRNREQFF. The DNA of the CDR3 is TGCGCCAGCAGCCTCACCCGAAATCGAGAGCAGTTCTTC. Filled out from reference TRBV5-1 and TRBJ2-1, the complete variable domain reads KAGVTQTPRYLIKTRGQQVTLSCSPISGHRSVSWYQQTPGQGLQFLFEYFSETQRNKGNFPGRFSGRQFSNSRSEMNVSTLELGDSALYLCASSLTRNREQFFGPGTRLTVL.

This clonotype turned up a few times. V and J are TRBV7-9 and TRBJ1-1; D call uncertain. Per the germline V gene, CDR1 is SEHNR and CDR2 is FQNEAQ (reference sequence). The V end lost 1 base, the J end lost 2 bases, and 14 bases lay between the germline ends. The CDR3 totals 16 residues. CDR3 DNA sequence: TGTGCCAGCAGCTTAGGGCTGTCAGGCGCCAACACTGAAGCTTTCTTT. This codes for CASSLGLSGANTEAFF.

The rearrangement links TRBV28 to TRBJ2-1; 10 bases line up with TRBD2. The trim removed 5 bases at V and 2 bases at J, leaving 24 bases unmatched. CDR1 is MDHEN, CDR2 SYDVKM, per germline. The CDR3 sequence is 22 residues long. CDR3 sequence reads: CASSPYRFSREREGIAYNEQFF. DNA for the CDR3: TGTGCCAGCAGTCCTTACCGTTTTTCCAGAGAGCGGGAGGGTATCGCCTACAATGAGCAGTTCTTC. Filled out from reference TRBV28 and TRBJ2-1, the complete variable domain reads DVKVTQSSRYLVKRTGEKVFLECVQDMDHENMFWYRQDPGLGLRLIYFSYDVKMKEKGDIPEGYSVSREKKERFSLILESASTNQTSMYLCASSPYRFSREREGIAYNEQFFGPGTRLTVL.

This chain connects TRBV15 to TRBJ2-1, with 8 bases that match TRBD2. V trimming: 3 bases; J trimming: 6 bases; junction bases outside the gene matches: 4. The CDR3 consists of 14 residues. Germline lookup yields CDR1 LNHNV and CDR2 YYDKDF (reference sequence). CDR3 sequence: CATSSGLASNEQFF. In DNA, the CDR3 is TGTGCCACCAGCAGTGGACTAGCCTCCAATGAGCAGTTCTTC.

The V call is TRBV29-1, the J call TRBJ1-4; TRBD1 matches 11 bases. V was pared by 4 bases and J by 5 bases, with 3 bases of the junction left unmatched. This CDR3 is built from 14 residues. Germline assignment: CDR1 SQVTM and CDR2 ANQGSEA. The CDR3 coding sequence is TGCAGCGTTGGGACAGGGGGCGGAAATGAAAAACTGTTTTTT. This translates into CSVGTGGGNEKLFF. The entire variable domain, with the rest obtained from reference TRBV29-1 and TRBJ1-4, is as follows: SAVISQKPSRDICQRGTSLTIQCQVDSQVTMMFWYRQQPGQSLTLIATANQGSEATYESGFVIDKFPISRPNLTFSTLTVSNMSPEDSSIYLCSVGTGGGNEKLFFGSGTQLSVL.

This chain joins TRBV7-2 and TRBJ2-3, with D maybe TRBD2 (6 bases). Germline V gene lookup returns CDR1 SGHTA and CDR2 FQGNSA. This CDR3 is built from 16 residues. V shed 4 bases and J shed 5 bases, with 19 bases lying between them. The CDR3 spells CASSSPAGGSGDTQYF. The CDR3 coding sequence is TGTGCCAGCAGCTCCCCAGCGGGCGGTTCCGGAGATACGCAGTATTTT.

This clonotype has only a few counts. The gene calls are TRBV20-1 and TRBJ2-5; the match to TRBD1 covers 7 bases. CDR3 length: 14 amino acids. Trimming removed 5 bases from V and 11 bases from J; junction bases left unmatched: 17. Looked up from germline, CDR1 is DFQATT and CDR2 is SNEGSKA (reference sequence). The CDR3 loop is CSAPTGALGTEQYF. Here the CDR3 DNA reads TGCAGTGCTCCAACAGGGGCATTGGGGACGGAGCAGTACTTC.

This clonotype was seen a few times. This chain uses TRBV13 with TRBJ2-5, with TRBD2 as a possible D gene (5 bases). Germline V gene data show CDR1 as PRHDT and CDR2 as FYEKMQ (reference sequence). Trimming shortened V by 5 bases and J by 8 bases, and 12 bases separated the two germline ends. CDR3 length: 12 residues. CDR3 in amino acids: CASSTVAKTQYF. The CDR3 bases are TGTGCCAGCAGCACTGTAGCGAAAACCCAGTACTTC.

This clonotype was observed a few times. CDR3 residues: CAISDPSVGGDEKLFF. The DNA of the CDR3 is TGTGCCATCAGTGACCCGTCGGTGGGGGGAGATGAAAAACTGTTTTTT. The chain joins TRBV10-3 to TRBJ1-4, with D tentatively TRBD1 (5 bases). The V gene's germline CDR1 is ENHRY and CDR2 SYGVKD. V lost 3 bases and J lost 6, with 17 bases in between. The CDR3 consists of 16 residues.

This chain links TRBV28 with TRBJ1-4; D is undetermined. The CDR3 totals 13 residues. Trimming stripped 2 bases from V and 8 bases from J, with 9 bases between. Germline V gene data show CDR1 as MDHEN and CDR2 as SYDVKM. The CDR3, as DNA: TGTGCCAGCAGTTTAATGGGGTTCGAAAAACTGTTTTTT. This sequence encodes CASSLMGFEKLFF.

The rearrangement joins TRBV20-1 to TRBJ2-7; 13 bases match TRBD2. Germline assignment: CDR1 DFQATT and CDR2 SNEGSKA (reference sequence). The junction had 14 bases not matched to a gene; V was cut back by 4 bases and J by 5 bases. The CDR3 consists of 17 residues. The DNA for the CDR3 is TGCAGTGCTACAGGACTAGCGGGAGTTGCACCTGGCCACGAGCAGTACTTC. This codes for CSATGLAGVAPGHEQYF.

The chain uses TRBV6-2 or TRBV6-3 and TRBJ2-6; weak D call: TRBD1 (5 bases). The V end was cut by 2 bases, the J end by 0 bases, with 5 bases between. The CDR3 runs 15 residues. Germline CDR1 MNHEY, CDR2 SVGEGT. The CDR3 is CASSYRGSGANVLTF. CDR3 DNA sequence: TGTGCCAGCAGTTACAGGGGCTCTGGGGCCAACGTCCTGACTTTC.

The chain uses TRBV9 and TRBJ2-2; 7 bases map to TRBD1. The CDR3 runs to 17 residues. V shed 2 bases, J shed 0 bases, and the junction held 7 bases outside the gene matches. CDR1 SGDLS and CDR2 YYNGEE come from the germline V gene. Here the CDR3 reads CASSVPAQGSNTGELFF. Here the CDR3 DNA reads TGTGCCAGCAGCGTCCCCGCACAGGGGTCGAACACCGGGGAGCTGTTTTTT. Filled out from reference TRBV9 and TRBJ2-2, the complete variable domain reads DSGVTQTPKHLITATGQRVTLRCSPRSGDLSVYWYQQSLDQGLQFLIQYYNGEERAKGNILERFSAQQFPDLHSELNLSSLELGDSALYFCASSVPAQGSNTGELFFGEGSRLTVL.

The CDR3 loop is CASSQVSGYNEQFF. The CDR3 coding sequence is TGTGCCAGCAGCCAAGTAAGCGGGTACAATGAGCAGTTCTTC. The gene calls are TRBV3-1 and TRBJ2-1, with D possibly being TRBD2 (6 bases). The length of the CDR3 is 14 residues. Germline CDR1 reads LGHDT; CDR2 reads YNNKEL (reference sequence). V lost 1 base to trimming and J lost 4 bases, with 8 bases between them.

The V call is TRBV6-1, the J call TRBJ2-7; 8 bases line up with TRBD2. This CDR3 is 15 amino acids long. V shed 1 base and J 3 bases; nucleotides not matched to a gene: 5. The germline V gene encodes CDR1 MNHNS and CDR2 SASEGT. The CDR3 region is CASSEELTSGYEQYF. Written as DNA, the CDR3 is TGTGCCAGCAGTGAAGAATTAACTAGCGGCTACGAGCAGTACTTC.

CDR3 sequence reads: CSARDPAGGPPNEQFF. CDR3 coding DNA: TGCAGTGCTAGAGACCCTGCGGGAGGGCCCCCAAATGAGCAGTTCTTC. J is TRBJ2-1 and V is TRBV20-1; 9 nucleotides line up with TRBD2. Germline V gene lookup returns CDR1 DFQATT and CDR2 SNEGSKA (reference sequence). The CDR3 loop spans 16 amino acids. Trimming took 0 bases from V and 7 from J; bases not matched to a gene: 10.

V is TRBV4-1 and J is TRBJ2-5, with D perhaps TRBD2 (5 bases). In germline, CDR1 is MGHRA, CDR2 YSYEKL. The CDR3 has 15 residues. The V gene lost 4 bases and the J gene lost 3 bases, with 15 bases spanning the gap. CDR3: CASSPQGLEEETQYF. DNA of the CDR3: TGCGCCAGCAGCCCTCAAGGACTCGAAGAAGAGACCCAGTACTTC.

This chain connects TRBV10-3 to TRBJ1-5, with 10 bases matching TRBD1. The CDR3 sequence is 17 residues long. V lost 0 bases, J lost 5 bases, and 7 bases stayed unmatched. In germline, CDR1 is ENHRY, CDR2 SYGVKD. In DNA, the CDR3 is TGTGCCATCAGTGAGTCTTGGGGACAGGGGCCCCATCAGCCCCAGCATTTT. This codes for CAISESWGQGPHQPQHF.

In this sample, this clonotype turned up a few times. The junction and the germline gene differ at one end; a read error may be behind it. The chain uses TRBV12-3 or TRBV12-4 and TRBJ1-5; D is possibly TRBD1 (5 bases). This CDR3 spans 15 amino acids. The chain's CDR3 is CVSSLGVHSNQPQHF. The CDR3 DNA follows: TGTGTCAGCAGTTTGGGGGTACATAGCAATCAGCCCCAGCATTTT.

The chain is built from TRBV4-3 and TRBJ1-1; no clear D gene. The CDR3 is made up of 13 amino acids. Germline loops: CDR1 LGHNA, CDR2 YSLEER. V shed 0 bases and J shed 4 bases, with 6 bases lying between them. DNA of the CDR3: TGCGCCAGCAGCCAAGAGTGGTCCACTGAAGCTTTCTTT. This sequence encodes CASSQEWSTEAFF.

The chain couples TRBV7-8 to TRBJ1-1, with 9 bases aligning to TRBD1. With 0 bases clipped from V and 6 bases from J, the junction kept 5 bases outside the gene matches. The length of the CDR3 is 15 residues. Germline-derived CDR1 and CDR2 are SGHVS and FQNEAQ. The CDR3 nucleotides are TGTGCCAGCAGCTTAGCGACAGGGGGATCGGCTGAAGCTTTCTTT. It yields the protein CASSLATGGSAEAFF.

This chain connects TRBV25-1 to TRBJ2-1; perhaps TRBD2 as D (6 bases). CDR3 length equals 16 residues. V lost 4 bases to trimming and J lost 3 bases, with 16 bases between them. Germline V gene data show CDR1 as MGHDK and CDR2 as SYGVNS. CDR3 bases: TGTGCCAGCAGTGCGCCCCCCGGGGGAAACTACAATGAGCAGTTCTTC. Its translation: CASSAPPGGNYNEQFF.

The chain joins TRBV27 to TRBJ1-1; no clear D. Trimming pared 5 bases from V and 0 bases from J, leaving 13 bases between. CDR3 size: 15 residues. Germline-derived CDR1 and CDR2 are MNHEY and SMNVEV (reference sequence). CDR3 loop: CASSPTLNLNTEAFF. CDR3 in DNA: TGTGCCAGCAGTCCCACCCTGAATTTGAACACTGAAGCTTTCTTT.

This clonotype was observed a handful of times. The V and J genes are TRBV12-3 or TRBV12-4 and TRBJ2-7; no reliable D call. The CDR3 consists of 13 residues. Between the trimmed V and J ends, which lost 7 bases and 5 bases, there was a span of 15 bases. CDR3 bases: TGTGCCAGCACCGCCTTTGCGAACCACGAGCAGTACTTC. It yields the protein CASTAFANHEQYF.